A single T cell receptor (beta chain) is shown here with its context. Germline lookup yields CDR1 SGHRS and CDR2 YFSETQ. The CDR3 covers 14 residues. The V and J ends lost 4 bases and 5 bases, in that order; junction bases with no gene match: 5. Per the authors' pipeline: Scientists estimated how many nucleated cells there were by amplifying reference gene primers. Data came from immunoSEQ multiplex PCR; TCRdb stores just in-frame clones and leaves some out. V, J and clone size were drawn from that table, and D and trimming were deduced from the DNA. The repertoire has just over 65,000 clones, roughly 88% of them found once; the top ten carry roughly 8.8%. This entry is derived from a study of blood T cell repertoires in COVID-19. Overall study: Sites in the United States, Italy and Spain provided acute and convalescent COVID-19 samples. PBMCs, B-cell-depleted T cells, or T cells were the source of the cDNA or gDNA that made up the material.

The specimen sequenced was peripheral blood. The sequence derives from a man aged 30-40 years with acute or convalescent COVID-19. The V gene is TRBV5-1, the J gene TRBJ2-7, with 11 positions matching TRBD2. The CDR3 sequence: CASSLSGRADEQYF. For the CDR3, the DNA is TGCGCCAGCAGCCTTAGCGGGAGGGCCGACGAGCAGTACTTC.